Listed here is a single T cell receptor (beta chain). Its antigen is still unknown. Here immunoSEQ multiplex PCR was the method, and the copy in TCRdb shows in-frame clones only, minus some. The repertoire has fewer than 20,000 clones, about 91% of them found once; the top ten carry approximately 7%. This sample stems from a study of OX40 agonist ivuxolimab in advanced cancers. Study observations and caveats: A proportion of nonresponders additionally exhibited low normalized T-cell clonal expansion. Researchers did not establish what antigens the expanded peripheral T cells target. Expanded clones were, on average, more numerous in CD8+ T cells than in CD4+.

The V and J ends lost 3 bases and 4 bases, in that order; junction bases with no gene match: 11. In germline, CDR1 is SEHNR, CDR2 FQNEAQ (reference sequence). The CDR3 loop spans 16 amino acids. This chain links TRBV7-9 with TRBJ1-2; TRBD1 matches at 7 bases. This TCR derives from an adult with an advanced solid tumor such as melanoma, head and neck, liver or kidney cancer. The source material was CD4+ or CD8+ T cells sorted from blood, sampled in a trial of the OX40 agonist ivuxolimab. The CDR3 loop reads CASSFTGARGLYGYTF. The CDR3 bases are TGTGCCAGCAGCTTTACAGGGGCCCGCGGCCTCTATGGCTACACCTTC.